The source of this T cell receptor beta chain is a study of shared clonotypes between healthy human individuals. Whole-study findings and limits: Naive subsets typically showed greater estimated richness than memory subsets.

Worth noting for this clone: The antigen remains undetermined.

The data were produced by immunoSEQ multiplex PCR, yet TCRdb's version contains in-frame clones alone and is incomplete. Altogether about 1 million clones are present, about 77% being singletons, with the ten largest covering about 1.5%. Trimming pared 2 bases from V and 12 bases from J, leaving 16 bases between. The CDR3 length is 13 residues. In germline, CDR1 is ENHRY, CDR2 SYGVKD. Source material: memory CD4+ T cells sorted from blood. Documented subset: CD45RA-negative fraction. The receptor was derived from a man between 18 and 29 years old in good health. The chain couples TRBV10-3 to TRBJ1-1; no clear D gene. In nucleotides, the CDR3 is TGTGCCATCAGTGAGCCCAGCCCTAACGTTCCTTTCTTT. Translating gives CAISEPSPNVPFF.